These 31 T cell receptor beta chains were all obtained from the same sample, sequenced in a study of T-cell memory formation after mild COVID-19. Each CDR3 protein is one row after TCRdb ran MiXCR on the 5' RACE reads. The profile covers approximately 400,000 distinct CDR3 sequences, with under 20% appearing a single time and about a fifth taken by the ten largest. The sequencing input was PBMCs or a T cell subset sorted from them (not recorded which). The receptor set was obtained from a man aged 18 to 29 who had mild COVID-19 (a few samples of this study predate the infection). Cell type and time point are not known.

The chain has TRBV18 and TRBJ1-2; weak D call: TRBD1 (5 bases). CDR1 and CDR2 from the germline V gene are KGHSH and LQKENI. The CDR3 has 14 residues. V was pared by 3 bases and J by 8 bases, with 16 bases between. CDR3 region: CASSPLRGTYGYTF. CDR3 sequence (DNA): TGTGCCAGCTCACCCCTGCGGGGGACCTACGGCTACACCTTC.

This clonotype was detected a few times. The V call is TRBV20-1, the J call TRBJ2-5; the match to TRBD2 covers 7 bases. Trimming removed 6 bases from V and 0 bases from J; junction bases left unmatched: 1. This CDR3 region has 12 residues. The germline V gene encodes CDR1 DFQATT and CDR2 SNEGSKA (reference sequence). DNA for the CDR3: TGCAGTGCCGGGGGGAACCAAGAGACCCAGTACTTC. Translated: CSAGGNQETQYF.

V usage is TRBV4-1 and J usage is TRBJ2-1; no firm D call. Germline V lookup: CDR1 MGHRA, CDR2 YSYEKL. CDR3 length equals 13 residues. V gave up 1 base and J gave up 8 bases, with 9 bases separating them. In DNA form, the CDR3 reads TGCGCCAGCAGCCAAGGCCCTGCAGATGAGCAGTTCTTC. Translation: CASSQGPADEQFF.

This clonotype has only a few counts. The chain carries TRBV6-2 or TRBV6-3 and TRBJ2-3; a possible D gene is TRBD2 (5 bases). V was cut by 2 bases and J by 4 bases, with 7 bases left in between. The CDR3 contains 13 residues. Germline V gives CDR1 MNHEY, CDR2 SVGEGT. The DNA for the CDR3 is TGTGCCAGCAGTTACCCCGGGGCAGATACGCAGTATTTT. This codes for CASSYPGADTQYF.

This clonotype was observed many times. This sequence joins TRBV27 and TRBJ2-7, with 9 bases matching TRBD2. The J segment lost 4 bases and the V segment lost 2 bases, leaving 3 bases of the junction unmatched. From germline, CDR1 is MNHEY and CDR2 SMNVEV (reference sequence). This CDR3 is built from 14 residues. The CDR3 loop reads CASSLKRGAYEQYF. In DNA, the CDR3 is TGTGCCAGCAGTTTAAAGCGGGGGGCGTACGAGCAGTACTTC.

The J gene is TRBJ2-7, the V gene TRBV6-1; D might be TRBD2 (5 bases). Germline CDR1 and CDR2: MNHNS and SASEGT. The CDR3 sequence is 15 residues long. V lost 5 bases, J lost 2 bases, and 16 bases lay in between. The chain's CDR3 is CASSQEAGSPYEQYF. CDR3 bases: TGTGCCAGCAGTCAGGAGGCCGGCAGCCCCTACGAGCAGTACTTC.

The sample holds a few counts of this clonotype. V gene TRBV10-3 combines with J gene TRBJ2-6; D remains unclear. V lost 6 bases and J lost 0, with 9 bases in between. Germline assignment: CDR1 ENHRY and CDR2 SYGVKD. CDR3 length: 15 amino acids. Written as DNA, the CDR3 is TGTGCCATCAGGCTTGCCCCCTCTGGGGCCAACGTCCTGACTTTC. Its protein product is CAIRLAPSGANVLTF.

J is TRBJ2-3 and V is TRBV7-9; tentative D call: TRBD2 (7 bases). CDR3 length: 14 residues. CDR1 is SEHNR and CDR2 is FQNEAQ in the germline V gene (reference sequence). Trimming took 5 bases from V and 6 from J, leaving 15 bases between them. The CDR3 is CASSGPWGGDTQYF. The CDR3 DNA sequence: TGTGCCAGCAGCGGGCCCTGGGGGGGCGATACGCAGTATTTT.

Here the CDR3 DNA reads TGTGCCAGCAGCGTAAGTAGTCCCGCAGATACGCAGTATTTT. Its protein is CASSVSSPADTQYF. The rearrangement joins TRBV9 to TRBJ2-3; D ambiguous. The germline V and J ends were trimmed by 1 base and 4 bases, with 10 bases remaining between them. Per germline, CDR1 SGDLS and CDR2 YYNGEE. The CDR3 has 14 amino acids.

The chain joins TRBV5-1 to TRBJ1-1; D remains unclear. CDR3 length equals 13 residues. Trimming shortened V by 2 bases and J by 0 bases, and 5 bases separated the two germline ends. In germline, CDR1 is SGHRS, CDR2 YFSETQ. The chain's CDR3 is CASSFGLNTEAFF. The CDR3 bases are TGCGCCAGCAGCTTTGGGCTGAACACTGAAGCTTTCTTT.

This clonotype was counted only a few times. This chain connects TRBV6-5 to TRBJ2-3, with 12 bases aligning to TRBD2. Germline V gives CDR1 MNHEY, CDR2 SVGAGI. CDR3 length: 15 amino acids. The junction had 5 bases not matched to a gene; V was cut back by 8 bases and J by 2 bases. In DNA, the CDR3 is TGTGCCAGCGGACGGACTAGCGGGGTCACAGATACGCAGTATTTT. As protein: CASGRTSGVTDTQYF.

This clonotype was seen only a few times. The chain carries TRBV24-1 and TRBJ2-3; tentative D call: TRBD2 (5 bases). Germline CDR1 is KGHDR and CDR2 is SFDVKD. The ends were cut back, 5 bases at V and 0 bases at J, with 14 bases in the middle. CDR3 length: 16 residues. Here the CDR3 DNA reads TGTGCCACCAGTGCCGGCCGGACTGCTAGCACAGATACGCAGTATTTT. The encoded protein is CATSAGRTASTDTQYF.

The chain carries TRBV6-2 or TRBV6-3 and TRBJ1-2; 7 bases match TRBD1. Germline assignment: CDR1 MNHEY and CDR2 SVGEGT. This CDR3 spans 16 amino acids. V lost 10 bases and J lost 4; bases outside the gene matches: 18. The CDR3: CATLGPDREESYGYTF. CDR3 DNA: TGTGCCACCCTGGGGCCCGACAGGGAGGAAAGCTATGGCTACACCTTC.

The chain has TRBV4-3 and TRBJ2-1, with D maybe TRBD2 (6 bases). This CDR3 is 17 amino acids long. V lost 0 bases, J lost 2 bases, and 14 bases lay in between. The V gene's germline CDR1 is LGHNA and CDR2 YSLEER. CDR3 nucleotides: TGCGCCAGCAGCCAAGATCCCGAGGACTACCCCTACAATGAGCAGTTCTTC. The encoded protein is CASSQDPEDYPYNEQFF.

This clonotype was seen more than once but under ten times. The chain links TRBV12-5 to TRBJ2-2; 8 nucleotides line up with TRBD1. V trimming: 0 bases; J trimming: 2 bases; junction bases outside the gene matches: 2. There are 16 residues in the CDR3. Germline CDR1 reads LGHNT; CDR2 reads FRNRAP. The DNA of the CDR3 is TGTGCTAGTGGTTTGGTAGGGACAGGCAACACCGGGGAGCTGTTTTTT. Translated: CASGLVGTGNTGELFF.

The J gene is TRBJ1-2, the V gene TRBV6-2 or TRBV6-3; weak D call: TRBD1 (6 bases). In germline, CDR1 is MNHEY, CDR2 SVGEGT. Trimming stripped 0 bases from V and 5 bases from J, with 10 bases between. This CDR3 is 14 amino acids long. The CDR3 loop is CASSYSQGWYGYTF. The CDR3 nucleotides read TGTGCCAGCAGTTACTCACAGGGTTGGTATGGCTACACCTTC.

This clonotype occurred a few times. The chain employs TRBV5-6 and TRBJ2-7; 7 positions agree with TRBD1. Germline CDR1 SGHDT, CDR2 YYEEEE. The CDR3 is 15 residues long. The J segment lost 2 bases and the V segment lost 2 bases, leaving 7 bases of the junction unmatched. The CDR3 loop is CASSFRGRSTYEQYF. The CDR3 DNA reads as TGTGCCAGCAGCTTTAGGGGGCGTAGTACCTACGAGCAGTACTTC.

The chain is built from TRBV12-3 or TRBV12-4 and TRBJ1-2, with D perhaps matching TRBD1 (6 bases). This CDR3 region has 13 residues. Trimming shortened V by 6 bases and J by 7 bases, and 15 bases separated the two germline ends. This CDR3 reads CASSQGQIFGYTF. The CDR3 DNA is TGTGCCAGCAGCCAGGGACAAATCTTTGGCTACACCTTC.

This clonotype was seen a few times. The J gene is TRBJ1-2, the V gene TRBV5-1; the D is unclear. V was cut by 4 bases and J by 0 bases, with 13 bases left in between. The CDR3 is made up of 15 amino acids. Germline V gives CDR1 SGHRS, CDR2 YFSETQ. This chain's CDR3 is CASSTGASANYGYTF. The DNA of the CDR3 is TGCGCCAGCAGCACTGGTGCGTCGGCTAACTATGGCTACACCTTC.

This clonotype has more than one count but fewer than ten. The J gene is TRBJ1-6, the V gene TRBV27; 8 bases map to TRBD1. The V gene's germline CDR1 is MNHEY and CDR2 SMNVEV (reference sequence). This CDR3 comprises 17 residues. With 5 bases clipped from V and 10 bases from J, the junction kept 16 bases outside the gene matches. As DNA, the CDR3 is TGTGCCAGCAGTCCTTCTGCCCGAGACAGGGGCTTCTCACCCCTCCACTTT. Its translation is CASSPSARDRGFSPLHF.

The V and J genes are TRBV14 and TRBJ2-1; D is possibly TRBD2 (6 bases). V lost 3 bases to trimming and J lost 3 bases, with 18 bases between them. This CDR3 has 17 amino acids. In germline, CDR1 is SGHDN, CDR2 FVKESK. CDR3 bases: TGTGCCAGCAGCCAGCCTCGGGGACGGGGGATCTACAATGAGCAGTTCTTC. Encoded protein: CASSQPRGRGIYNEQFF.

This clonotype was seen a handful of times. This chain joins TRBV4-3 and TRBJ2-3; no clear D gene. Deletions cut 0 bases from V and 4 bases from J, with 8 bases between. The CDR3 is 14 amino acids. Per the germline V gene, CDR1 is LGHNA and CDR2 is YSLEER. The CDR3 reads CASSQDRSPDTQYF. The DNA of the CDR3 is TGCGCCAGCAGCCAAGATCGCAGCCCAGATACGCAGTATTTT.

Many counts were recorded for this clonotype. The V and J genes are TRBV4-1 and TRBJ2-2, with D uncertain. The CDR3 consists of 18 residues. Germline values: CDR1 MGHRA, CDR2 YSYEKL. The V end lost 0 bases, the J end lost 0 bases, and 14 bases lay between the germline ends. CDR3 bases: TGCGCCAGCAGCCAAGAGGGTTCCCTCGTCGCGAACACCGGGGAGCTGTTTTTT. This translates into CASSQEGSLVANTGELFF.

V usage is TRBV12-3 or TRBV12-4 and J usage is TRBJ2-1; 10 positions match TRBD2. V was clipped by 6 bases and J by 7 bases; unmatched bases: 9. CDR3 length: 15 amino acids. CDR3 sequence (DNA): TGTGCCAGCAGGCGAGCGGGGGGGCCTGGGAATGAGCAGTTCTTC. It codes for CASRRAGGPGNEQFF.

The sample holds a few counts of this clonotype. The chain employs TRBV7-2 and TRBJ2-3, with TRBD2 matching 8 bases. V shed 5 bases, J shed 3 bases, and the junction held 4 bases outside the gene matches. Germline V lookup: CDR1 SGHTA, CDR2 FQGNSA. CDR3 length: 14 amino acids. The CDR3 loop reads CASSIGGGTDTQYF. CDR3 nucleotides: TGTGCCAGCAGCATCGGGGGGGGGACAGATACGCAGTATTTT.

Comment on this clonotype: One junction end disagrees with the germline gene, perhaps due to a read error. The CDR3 loop reads CASSLYSVRNTGAFF. The CDR3 DNA follows: TGTGCCAGCAGCTTATACTCAGTCAGGAACACTGGAGCTTTCTTT. The V gene is TRBV7-3, the J gene TRBJ1-1; no firm D call. From germline, CDR1 is SGHTA and CDR2 FQGTGA. The CDR3 consists of 15 residues.

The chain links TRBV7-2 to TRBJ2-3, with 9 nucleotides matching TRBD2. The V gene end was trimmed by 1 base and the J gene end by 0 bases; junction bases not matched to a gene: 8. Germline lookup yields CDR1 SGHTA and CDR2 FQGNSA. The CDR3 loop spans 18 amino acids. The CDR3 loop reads CASSLVLAGFYSTDTQYF. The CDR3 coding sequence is TGTGCCAGCAGCTTAGTACTAGCGGGCTTTTATAGCACAGATACGCAGTATTTT.

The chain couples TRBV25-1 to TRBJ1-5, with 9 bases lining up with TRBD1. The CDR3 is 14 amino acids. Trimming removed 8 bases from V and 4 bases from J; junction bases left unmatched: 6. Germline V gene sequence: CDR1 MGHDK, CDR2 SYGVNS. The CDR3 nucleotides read TGTGCCAGCGCAGGGACAGGGCCTAATCAGCCCCAGCATTTT. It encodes CASAGTGPNQPQHF.

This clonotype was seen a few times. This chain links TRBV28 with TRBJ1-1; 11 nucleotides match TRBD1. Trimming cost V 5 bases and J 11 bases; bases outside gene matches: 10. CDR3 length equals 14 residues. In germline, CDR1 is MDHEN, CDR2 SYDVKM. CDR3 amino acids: CASSHRDRGIRAFF. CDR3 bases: TGTGCCAGCAGTCACAGGGACAGGGGGATTCGGGCTTTCTTT.

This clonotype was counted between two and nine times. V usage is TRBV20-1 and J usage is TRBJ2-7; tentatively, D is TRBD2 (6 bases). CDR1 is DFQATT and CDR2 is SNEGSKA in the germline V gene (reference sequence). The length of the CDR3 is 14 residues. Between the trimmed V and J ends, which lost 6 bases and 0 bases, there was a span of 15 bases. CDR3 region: CSAASPGVSYEQYV. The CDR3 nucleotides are TGCAGTGCCGCTTCCCCGGGGGTCTCCTACGAGCAGTACGTC.

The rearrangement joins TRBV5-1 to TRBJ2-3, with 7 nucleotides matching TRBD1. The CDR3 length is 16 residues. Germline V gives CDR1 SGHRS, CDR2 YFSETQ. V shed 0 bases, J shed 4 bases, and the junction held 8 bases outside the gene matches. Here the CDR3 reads CASSLAFDRDSDTQYF. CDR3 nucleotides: TGCGCCAGCAGCTTGGCGTTCGACAGGGATTCAGATACGCAGTATTTT.